These 32 T cell receptor beta chains were all obtained from the same sample, sequenced in a study of post-analysis software for immune sequencing data. Study results and limitations: Four to six TRBV segments appeared more often in patients than in controls, and TRBV5-6, TRBV5-1 and TRBV20-1 were among these.

Included in the TCR beta cDNA libraries were unique molecular identifiers. Via MiXCR, TCRdb re-called the PCR reads, giving one row per CDR3 protein. This sample has about 260,000 distinct CDR3 sequences, with 36% found just once. What these receptors recognize is not known. Sequenced input: blood. All receptors come from a girl between 10 and 17 years old with multiple sclerosis.

Concerning this clonotype itself: It may be a read error: a sequence one base away is much more abundant. V usage is TRBV15 and J usage is TRBJ1-1; D remains ambiguous. Per the germline V gene, CDR1 is LNHNV and CDR2 is YYDKDF (reference sequence). This CDR3 has 14 amino acids. CDR3 sequence: CATGSEFRNAEAFF. The CDR3, as DNA: TGTGCCACCGGATCGGAGTTTAGGAACGCTGAAGCTTTCTTT.

The chain employs TRBV10-3 and TRBJ2-5; TRBD2 agrees at 9 bases. V was pared by 8 bases and J by 5 bases, with 15 bases of the junction left unmatched. CDR1 and CDR2 from the germline V gene are ENHRY and SYGVKD. This CDR3 spans 16 amino acids. CDR3 protein: CAIRSGGPDWGETQYF. CDR3 in DNA: TGTGCCATCCGAAGCGGGGGGCCTGACTGGGGCGAGACCCAGTACTTC.

This clonotype has more than one count but fewer than ten. The chain recombines TRBV15 with TRBJ2-7, with D maybe TRBD1 (6 bases). CDR1 is LNHNV and CDR2 is YYDKDF in the germline V gene (reference sequence). With 3 bases removed from V and 7 bases from J, the gap between germline ends came to 13 bases. CDR3 length: 13 residues. CDR3 sequence reads: CATSRRGMGEQYF. As DNA, the CDR3 is TGTGCCACCAGCAGGAGGGGGATGGGGGAGCAGTACTTC.

Ten or more counts support this clonotype. The chain carries TRBV6-5 and TRBJ2-3; D may be TRBD2 (6 bases). V was trimmed by 2 bases and J by 6 bases, leaving 12 bases between them. The CDR3 runs to 14 residues. The germline V gene has CDR1 MNHEY and CDR2 SVGAGI. In nucleotides, the CDR3 is TGTGCCAGCAGTTACGTCGGCGGGGAGGATACGCAGTATTTT. Its protein product is CASSYVGGEDTQYF.

This clonotype appeared many times. The chain couples TRBV12-3 or TRBV12-4 to TRBJ1-4, with 9 bases fitting TRBD1. Trimming cost V 5 bases and J 5 bases; bases outside gene matches: 6. The CDR3 covers 15 residues. As DNA, the CDR3 is TGTGCCAGCAGTCCCACAGGGGGCAGAAATGAAAAACTGTTTTTT. This sequence encodes CASSPTGGRNEKLFF.

V is TRBV28 and J is TRBJ2-7, with 13 bases aligning to TRBD2. Germline CDR1 MDHEN, CDR2 SYDVKM. Trimming at V came to 2 bases and at J to 0 bases, leaving 4 bases not matched to a gene. This CDR3 is 17 amino acids long. DNA for the CDR3: TGTGCCAGCAGTTTACATACTAGCGGGAGGGCCTCCTACGAGCAGTACTTC. Amino acid sequence: CASSLHTSGRASYEQYF.

This clonotype was observed at least ten times. This rearrangement joins TRBV12-3 or TRBV12-4 to TRBJ2-5, with a tentative D call TRBD2 (6 bases). The CDR3 has 14 amino acids. V lost 5 bases to trimming and J lost 4 bases, with 14 bases between them. The CDR3 DNA follows: TGTGCCAGCAGTCCCTCGACTAGTGGAGAGACCCAGTACTTC. Translated, it gives CASSPSTSGETQYF.

The sample holds many counts of this clonotype. Here the CDR3 DNA reads TGTGCCAGCAGTCCGGGACTAGTTAGCCGCTCCTACGAGCAGTACTTC. It specifies CASSPGLVSRSYEQYF. The chain uses TRBV28 and TRBJ2-7; TRBD2 aligns across 8 bases. The V gene end was trimmed by 5 bases and the J gene end by 0 bases; junction bases not matched to a gene: 9. The CDR3 extends over 16 amino acids. Germline CDR1 is MDHEN and CDR2 is SYDVKM.

This clonotype has ten or more counts. The chain uses TRBV7-2 and TRBJ1-6; no clear D gene. Looked up from germline, CDR1 is SGHTA and CDR2 is FQGNSA. Trimming removed 5 bases at V and 10 bases at J, with 12 bases between. This CDR3 is 13 amino acids long. The CDR3 DNA follows: TGTGCCAGCAGCCAACTTTTCCGATCACCCCTCCACTTT. Residues: CASSQLFRSPLHF.

The rearrangement uses TRBV20-1 and TRBJ2-5, with D hard to call. The J call may be mistaken, given a closer DNA end match to TRBJ2-4. The CDR3 runs to 16 residues. Germline lookup yields CDR1 DFQATT and CDR2 SNEGSKA (reference sequence). CDR3 protein: CSARASAAGTKNIQYF. DNA for the CDR3: TGCAGTGCTAGAGCCTCCGCCGCAGGAACCAAAAACATTCAGTACTTC.

This clonotype was seen ten or more times. V gene TRBV28 combines with J gene TRBJ2-5; 9 bases align to TRBD1. Unmatched junction bases numbered 5, after V lost 1 base and J lost 11 bases. The CDR3 covers 13 residues. The germline V gene has CDR1 MDHEN and CDR2 SYDVKM. In DNA form, the CDR3 reads TGTGCCAGCAGTTTATTGGGACAGGGCGGGCAGTACTTC. This gives the protein CASSLLGQGGQYF.

Many counts were recorded for this clonotype. The chain is built from TRBV20-1 and TRBJ2-3, with D unresolved. Trimming took 0 bases from V and 0 from J, leaving 10 bases between them. CDR1 DFQATT and CDR2 SNEGSKA come from the germline V gene (reference sequence). There are 15 residues in the CDR3. The CDR3 DNA reads TGCAGTGCTAGAGATCGGGTTACCAGCACAGATACGCAGTATTTT. Amino acids: CSARDRVTSTDTQYF.

This chain joins TRBV29-1 and TRBJ1-2, with D perhaps matching TRBD1 (5 bases). This CDR3 spans 12 amino acids. Germline values: CDR1 SQVTM, CDR2 ANQGSEA. V lost 4 bases and J lost 8, with 14 bases in between. CDR3 nucleotides: TGCAGCGTTGCGTTCCAGGGACGCGGCTACACCTTC. Encoded protein: CSVAFQGRGYTF.

The chain has TRBV6-1 and TRBJ2-7, with 14 nucleotides matching TRBD2. The CDR3 spans 16 residues. Trimming removed 1 base from V and 7 bases from J; junction bases left unmatched: 6. Germline V gives CDR1 MNHNS, CDR2 SASEGT. CDR3 bases: TGTGCCAGCAGTGAAGTGCCGGGACTAGCGGGAGAGGAGCAGTACTTC. Encoded protein: CASSEVPGLAGEEQYF.

This chain joins TRBV7-2 and TRBJ2-1, with 7 bases matching TRBD1. Germline V gene sequence: CDR1 SGHTA, CDR2 FQGNSA. The length of the CDR3 is 16 residues. With 2 bases clipped from V and 7 bases from J, the junction kept 11 bases outside the gene matches. The CDR3 protein is CASSLSGQALGNEQFF. In nucleotides, the CDR3 is TGTGCCAGCAGCTTATCCGGACAGGCCTTAGGGAATGAGCAGTTCTTC.

This clonotype was observed a handful of times. With a much larger clone just one base away, this may be a read error. The rearrangement joins TRBV5-5 to TRBJ2-3; D uncertain. V dropped 3 bases and J dropped 14 bases, with 10 bases sitting between them. Germline CDR1 is SGHKS and CDR2 is YYEKEE (reference sequence). The CDR3 consists of 10 residues. CDR3 sequence (DNA): TGTGCCAGCAGCTGCGGTGGGCGGTATTTT. It encodes CASSCGGRYF.

The chain employs TRBV7-8 and TRBJ2-1; a possible D gene is TRBD2 (6 bases). The CDR3 has 16 amino acids. V was cut by 5 bases and J by 2 bases, with 16 bases left in between. CDR1 and CDR2 (germline): SGHVS, FQNEAQ. CDR3 in amino acids: CASSPSEGRPYNEQFF. The CDR3 nucleotides are TGTGCCAGCAGCCCTAGCGAGGGACGGCCCTACAATGAGCAGTTCTTC.

V and J are TRBV2 and TRBJ2-5; TRBD2 agrees at 9 bases. The CDR3 loop spans 14 amino acids. Germline-derived CDR1 and CDR2 are SNHLY and FYNNEI. Losses at the gene ends were 7 bases for V and 2 bases for J; bases not matched to a gene: 5. The CDR3, as DNA: TGTGCCAGCATCAGCGGGGGGAAACAAGAGACCCAGTACTTC. It is translated as CASISGGKQETQYF.

This clonotype was detected once. A single base separates this from a much larger clone, so it may be a read error. The J gene is TRBJ2-5, the V gene TRBV3-1, with TRBD1 matching 8 bases. The V gene's germline CDR1 is LGHDT and CDR2 YNNKEL (reference sequence). The CDR3 has 11 amino acids. The CDR3 bases are TGTGCCTCGGGGACAGGAGAGACCGAGTACTTC. Its protein is CASGTGETEYF.

The rearrangement uses TRBV7-3 and TRBJ2-3; 7 bases map to TRBD1. The CDR3 has 14 amino acids. The germline V gene has CDR1 SGHTA and CDR2 FQGTGA. J was trimmed by 4 bases and V by 5 bases; bases with no gene match: 6. CDR3 sequence reads: CASSLTGAADTQYF. In DNA, the CDR3 is TGTGCCAGCAGCCTCACAGGGGCCGCAGATACGCAGTATTTT.

Concerning this clonotype: A much more abundant neighbour one base away suggests this may be a read error. J is TRBJ2-1 and V is TRBV5-1; D may be TRBD2 (5 bases). Trimming removed 6 bases from V and 4 bases from J, with 17 bases in between. Germline CDR1 and CDR2: SGHRS and YFSETQ. The CDR3 is made up of 15 amino acids. DNA of the CDR3: TGCGCCAGCACCTGGACTCCAGGATTTTACAATGAGCAGTTCTTC. It codes for CASTWTPGFYNEQFF.

This clonotype came up a few times. The chain employs TRBV5-1 and TRBJ2-2; 7 nucleotides align to TRBD2. Germline CDR1 and CDR2: SGHRS and YFSETQ. Unmatched junction bases numbered 9, after V lost 1 base and J lost 0 bases. The CDR3 totals 18 residues. The CDR3 reads CASSLRLAKPPNTGELFF. CDR3 nucleotide sequence: TGCGCCAGCAGCTTGAGACTAGCCAAACCCCCGAACACCGGGGAGCTGTTTTTT. The full variable domain, with the rest looked up from reference TRBV5-1 and TRBJ2-2, is KAGVTQTPRYLIKTRGQQVTLSCSPISGHRSVSWYQQTPGQGLQFLFEYFSETQRNKGNFPGRFSGRQFSNSRSEMNVSTLELGDSALYLCASSLRLAKPPNTGELFFGEGSRLTVL.

This clonotype has at least ten counts. The gene calls are TRBV7-3 and TRBJ2-3, with D tentatively TRBD2 (6 bases). V shed 8 bases and J shed 4 bases, with 13 bases lying between them. CDR3 length: 13 residues. CDR1 is SGHTA, CDR2 FQGTGA, per germline. The CDR3 DNA reads as TGTGCCAGCGGCCGACTAGAAGCAGATACGCAGTATTTT. Residues: CASGRLEADTQYF. The variable domain in full, with the rest retrieved from reference TRBV7-3 and TRBJ2-3, is GAGVSQTPSNKVTEKGKYVELRCDPISGHTALYWYRQSLGQGPEFLIYFQGTGAADDSGLPNDRFFAVRPEGSVSTLKIQRTERGDSAVYLCASGRLEADTQYFGPGTRLTVL.

This clonotype was counted only a few times. The V gene is TRBV27, the J gene TRBJ2-5; D may be TRBD2 (6 bases). CDR3 length: 15 residues. Germline CDR1 reads MNHEY; CDR2 reads SMNVEV (reference sequence). Trimming stripped 7 bases from V and 4 bases from J, with 19 bases between. Here the CDR3 reads CASKTPLGGVETQYF. DNA of the CDR3: TGTGCCAGCAAGACTCCTCTAGGAGGGGTAGAGACCCAGTACTTC.

There are many counts of this clonotype. J is TRBJ2-7 and V is TRBV7-9, with D unclear. V was pared by 1 base and J by 2 bases, with 12 bases between. The CDR3 is made up of 15 amino acids. The V gene's germline CDR1 is SEHNR and CDR2 FQNEAQ (reference sequence). The CDR3 loop is CASSLGGRRTYEQYF. The DNA of the CDR3 is TGTGCCAGCAGCTTAGGAGGCAGGCGGACCTACGAGCAGTACTTC. Filled out from reference TRBV7-9 and TRBJ2-7, the complete variable domain reads DTGVSQNPRHKITKRGQNVTFRCDPISEHNRLYWYRQTLGQGPEFLTYFQNEAQLEKSRLLSDRFSAERPKGSFSTLEIQRTEQGDSAMYLCASSLGGRRTYEQYFGPGTRLTVT.

Many counts were recorded for this clonotype. The rearrangement uses TRBV12-3 or TRBV12-4 and TRBJ1-5; weak D call: TRBD1 (6 bases). The CDR3 sequence is 15 residues long. V lost 7 bases to trimming and J lost 2 bases, with 15 bases between them. CDR3 DNA sequence: TGTGCCAGCAACATGGGGGGCCTTGGCAATCAGCCCCAGCATTTT. Protein: CASNMGGLGNQPQHF.

With regard to this clonotype: This may come from a read error, since a much larger clone is one base off. The rearrangement uses TRBV29-1 and TRBJ2-3; TRBD1 is a possible D gene (6 bases). The CDR3 is 12 residues long. Germline V gene sequence: CDR1 SQVTM, CDR2 ANQGSEA. In nucleotides, the CDR3 is TGCAGCGGTGAAACAGGGCCAGATACGCAGTATTTT. This gives the protein CSGETGPDTQYF.

The chain employs TRBV9 and TRBJ2-1, with D perhaps matching TRBD1 or TRBD2 (6 bases each). V lost 0 bases to trimming and J lost 7 bases, with 14 bases between them. This CDR3 is built from 15 residues. Germline loops: CDR1 SGDLS, CDR2 YYNGEE. The CDR3 DNA reads TGTGCCAGCAGCGTAGCCAGGGGTAGCGGTAATGAGCAGTTCTTC. This translates into CASSVARGSGNEQFF.

This clonotype was seen ten or more times. This chain links TRBV5-1 with TRBJ2-5, with a weak D call TRBD2 (5 bases). CDR1 is SGHRS, CDR2 YFSETQ, per germline. CDR3 length equals 14 residues. V was trimmed by 4 bases and J by 5 bases, leaving 15 bases between them. CDR3 amino acids: CASSPSHARETQYF. The DNA of the CDR3 is TGCGCCAGCAGCCCTAGCCACGCTCGGGAGACCCAGTACTTC.

The CDR3 sequence is CASSVRDINTEAFF. For the CDR3, the DNA is TGTGCCAGCAGCGTCCGTGACATCAACACTGAAGCTTTCTTT. J is TRBJ1-1 and V is TRBV7-9, with D uncertain. Trimming removed 5 bases from V and 2 bases from J, with 12 bases in between. This CDR3 spans 14 amino acids. The germline V gene encodes CDR1 SEHNR and CDR2 FQNEAQ (reference sequence).

This clonotype showed up many times. This chain links TRBV29-1 with TRBJ2-4; no definite D call. CDR3 length equals 14 residues. CDR1 is SQVTM and CDR2 is ANQGSEA in the germline V gene. Trimming stripped 7 bases from V and 8 bases from J, with 21 bases between. The chain's CDR3 is CSAAPIDRWDIQYF. Written as DNA, the CDR3 is TGCAGCGCCGCCCCGATCGATCGTTGGGACATTCAGTACTTC.

The rearrangement links TRBV20-1 to TRBJ1-1; no firm D call. The germline V and J ends were trimmed by 5 bases and 2 bases, with 12 bases remaining between them. Germline V CDR1 and CDR2: DFQATT, SNEGSKA (reference sequence). The CDR3 covers 13 residues. The CDR3 nucleotides read TGCAGTGCTCCGAGGAGGCAAAACACTGAAGCTTTCTTT. Translation gives CSAPRRQNTEAFF.